This T cell receptor beta chain appears in the sequencing data of a study of OX40 agonist ivuxolimab in advanced cancers. Assay used: immunoSEQ multiplex PCR; TCRdb lists only in-frame clones, some missing. The repertoire includes about 72,000 clones, roughly four fifths of them detected once, and roughly 2.3% sits in the top ten. This clone turned up a few times. Germline lookup yields CDR1 MGHRA and CDR2 YSYEKL. Trimming cost V 5 bases and J 1 base, with 20 bases left between them. The CDR3 runs to 17 residues. This clonotype was sampled from an adult with an advanced solid tumor such as melanoma, head and neck, liver or kidney cancer. The sequenced sample was CD4+ or CD8+ T cells sorted from blood, obtained in a trial of the OX40 agonist ivuxolimab. The chain links TRBV4-1 to TRBJ1-1; no clear D. CDR3 protein: CASSFSSGPKPNTEAFF. Written as DNA, the CDR3 is TGCGCCAGCAGCTTCTCTTCCGGACCCAAACCGAACACTGAAGCTTTCTTT.